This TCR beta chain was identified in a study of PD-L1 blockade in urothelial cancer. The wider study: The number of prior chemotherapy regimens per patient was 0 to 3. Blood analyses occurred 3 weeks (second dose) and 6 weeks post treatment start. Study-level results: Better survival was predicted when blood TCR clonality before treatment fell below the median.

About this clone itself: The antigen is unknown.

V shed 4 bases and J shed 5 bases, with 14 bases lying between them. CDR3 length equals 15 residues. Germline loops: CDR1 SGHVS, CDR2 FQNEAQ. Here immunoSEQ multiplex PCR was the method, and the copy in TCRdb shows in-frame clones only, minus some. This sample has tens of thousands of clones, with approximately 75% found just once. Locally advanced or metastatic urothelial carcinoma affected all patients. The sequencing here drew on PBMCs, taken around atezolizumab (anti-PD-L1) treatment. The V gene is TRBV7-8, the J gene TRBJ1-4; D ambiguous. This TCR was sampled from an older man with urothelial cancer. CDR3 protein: CASSSQRVDNEKLFF. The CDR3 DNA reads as TGTGCCAGCAGCTCACAGAGGGTGGACAATGAAAAACTGTTTTTT.